The next 19 T cell receptor beta chains were all read from a single sample in a study of blood T cell repertoires in COVID-19. Method: immunoSEQ multiplex PCR; TCRdb's copy keeps in-frame clones and lacks some. The sample holds about 670,000 clones, 70% to 90% seen once. Input material: peripheral blood. These TCRs come from a woman younger than 35 with acute or convalescent COVID-19.

This chain uses TRBV3-1 (or the pseudogene TRBV3-2) with TRBJ2-1; TRBD2 is a possible D gene (6 bases). Germline V gene sequence: CDR1 LGHDT, CDR2 YNNKEL (reference sequence). Trimming stripped 1 base from V and 6 bases from J, with 13 bases between. The CDR3 has 15 residues. CDR3 sequence (DNA): TGTGCCAGCAGCCAAGCGGCGGGGAAAGGCAATGAGCAGTTCTTC. Its translation: CASSQAAGKGNEQFF.

The chain carries TRBV5-6 and TRBJ1-5, with TRBD1 as a possible D gene (6 bases). The germline CDR1 and CDR2 sequences are SGHDT and YYEEEE. The V and J ends lost 2 bases and 3 bases respectively, with 9 bases between them. The CDR3 is made up of 14 amino acids. The CDR3 DNA sequence: TGTGCCAGCAGCTTACAGGGTTACAATCAGCCCCAGCATTTT. Protein sequence: CASSLQGYNQPQHF.

This chain uses TRBV28 with TRBJ1-6, with 11 bases fitting TRBD1. This CDR3 region has 16 residues. The germline V gene has CDR1 MDHEN and CDR2 SYDVKM. The V gene end was trimmed by 4 bases and the J gene end by 4 bases; junction bases not matched to a gene: 3. The chain's CDR3 is CASSSGQGAYNSPLHF. The CDR3 DNA reads as TGTGCCAGCAGTTCTGGACAGGGGGCTTATAATTCACCCCTCCACTTT.

The V gene is TRBV19, the J gene TRBJ1-1, with D possibly TRBD1 on 6 matching bases. Germline V CDR1 and CDR2: LNHDA, SQIVND (reference sequence). V was clipped by 6 bases and J by 0 bases, with 11 bases between them. The CDR3 totals 14 residues. CDR3 sequence reads: CASRRTVMNTEAFF. For the CDR3, the DNA is TGTGCCAGTAGGCGGACAGTCATGAACACTGAAGCTTTCTTT.

This clone is a singleton in its sample. This chain links TRBV2 with TRBJ2-6, with 8 bases fitting TRBD1. Trimming at V came to 7 bases and at J to 4 bases, leaving 3 bases not matched to a gene. Germline V lookup: CDR1 SNHLY, CDR2 FYNNEI. This CDR3 region has 14 residues. This chain's CDR3 is CASTTGVGANVLTF. The CDR3 DNA reads TGTGCCAGCACGACAGGGGTAGGGGCCAACGTCCTGACTTTC.

The CDR3 bases are TGTGCCAGCAGCTTAAAGGGGGCGCTTGGCTTGGGAGAAAAACTGTTTTTT. It specifies CASSLKGALGLGEKLFF. The V and J genes are TRBV11-3 and TRBJ1-4; 7 nucleotides agree with TRBD1. Trimming took 2 bases from V and 8 from J; bases not matched to a gene: 14. The CDR3 spans 17 residues. The germline V gene encodes CDR1 SGHNT and CDR2 YENEEA.

This chain joins TRBV29-1 and TRBJ2-7; 12 bases line up with TRBD2. V lost 6 bases to trimming and J lost 7 bases; unmatched junction nucleotides: 13. The CDR3 length is 15 residues. CDR1 is SQVTM and CDR2 is ANQGSEA in the germline V gene. The CDR3 DNA sequence: TGCAGCGTGGCTCTCGGGACTAGCGGGCGGGAGGAGCAGTACTTC. Residues: CSVALGTSGREEQYF.

A remark on this clone: Other DNA sequences in this specimen translate into the identical CDR3. The CDR3 DNA follows: TGTGCCAGCAGCCCACAAGGAGCTAATGAAAAACTGTTTTTT. This encodes CASSPQGANEKLFF. This chain uses TRBV5-6 with TRBJ1-4; D ambiguous. This CDR3 is 14 amino acids long. Germline V gives CDR1 SGHDT, CDR2 YYEEEE. Trimming took 4 bases from V and 3 from J, leaving 10 bases between them.

The chain is built from TRBV30 and TRBJ1-1; the D is unclear. This CDR3 has 15 amino acids. V was pared by 4 bases and J by 0 bases, with 15 bases between. Looked up from germline, CDR1 is GTSNPN and CDR2 is SVGIG (reference sequence). For the CDR3, the DNA is TGTGCCTGGAATTCACATGACACGCTGAACACTGAAGCTTTCTTT. The encoded protein is CAWNSHDTLNTEAFF.

This chain's CDR3 is CASRIRDRDEKLFF. The CDR3 DNA is TGTGCCAGTAGGATCCGGGACAGGGATGAAAAACTGTTTTTT. The V call is TRBV19, the J call TRBJ1-4; 9 bases fit TRBD1. Per the germline V gene, CDR1 is LNHDA and CDR2 is SQIVND (reference sequence). The CDR3 consists of 14 residues. V shed 6 bases and J 6 bases; nucleotides not matched to a gene: 5.

This clone has a handful of counts. The chain employs TRBV27 and TRBJ1-2, with TRBD1 as a possible D gene (6 bases). With 3 bases removed from V and 6 bases from J, the gap between germline ends came to 11 bases. CDR3 size: 13 residues. Germline V lookup: CDR1 MNHEY, CDR2 SMNVEV (reference sequence). CDR3: CASSFGRGDGYTF. In DNA, the CDR3 is TGTGCCAGCAGTTTCGGCAGGGGAGATGGCTACACCTTC.

This clone showed up just a few times. The V and J genes are TRBV7-9 and TRBJ2-3, with D perhaps TRBD2 (6 bases). The CDR3 loop spans 17 amino acids. The germline V and J ends were trimmed by 3 bases and 0 bases, with 16 bases remaining between them. Germline V gene data show CDR1 as SEHNR and CDR2 as FQNEAQ (reference sequence). CDR3 amino acids: CASSLSDGGISTDTQYF. Written as DNA, the CDR3 is TGTGCCAGCAGCTTGAGCGACGGGGGAATTAGCACAGATACGCAGTATTTT.

This clone showed up just a few times. Other DNA sequences in this specimen translate into the identical CDR3. The chain joins TRBV7-2 to TRBJ1-3; possibly TRBD1 for D (6 bases). The germline V and J ends were trimmed by 5 bases and 0 bases, with 11 bases remaining between them. This CDR3 has 15 residues. In germline, CDR1 is SGHTA, CDR2 FQGNSA. CDR3 protein: CASSPRQVSGNTIYF. CDR3 in DNA: TGTGCCAGCAGCCCGCGACAGGTCTCTGGAAACACCATATATTTT.

V gene TRBV5-8 combines with J gene TRBJ1-4, with 7 bases matching TRBD1. Germline V gene data show CDR1 as SGHTS and CDR2 as YDEGEE. V was clipped by 5 bases and J by 0 bases; unmatched bases: 10. CDR3 length equals 17 residues. The CDR3 is CASSGQVGFATNEKLFF. The CDR3 DNA reads as TGTGCCAGCAGTGGACAGGTGGGATTTGCAACTAATGAAAAACTGTTTTTT.

The CDR3 protein is CASSSLRGANEKLFF. Here the CDR3 DNA reads TGTGCCAGCAGTTCCCTCCGGGGTGCTAATGAAAAACTGTTTTTT. The chain employs TRBV27 and TRBJ1-4; no clear D. Per germline, CDR1 MNHEY and CDR2 SMNVEV (reference sequence). This CDR3 is 15 amino acids long. V dropped 4 bases and J dropped 3 bases, with 12 bases sitting between them.

This clone came up once. The V gene is TRBV4-1, the J gene TRBJ1-1, with a possible D match to TRBD1 (6 bases). Trimming took 0 bases from V and 1 from J, leaving 15 bases between them. In germline, CDR1 is MGHRA, CDR2 YSYEKL. This CDR3 is built from 17 residues. This CDR3 is CASSQERLGARNTEAFF. CDR3 coding DNA: TGCGCCAGCAGCCAAGAGAGGCTGGGGGCAAGGAACACTGAAGCTTTCTTT.

The rearrangement links TRBV14 to TRBJ2-7; the D gene is possibly TRBD1 (6 bases). Germline V gene lookup returns CDR1 SGHDN and CDR2 FVKESK. The V and J ends lost 3 bases and 2 bases respectively, with 14 bases between them. CDR3 length equals 15 residues. The CDR3 coding sequence is TGTGCCAGCAGCCAGGGAGTGGCAGGGGCCTACGAGCAGTACTTC. Its protein product is CASSQGVAGAYEQYF.

V gene TRBV6-5 combines with J gene TRBJ1-6; D is perhaps TRBD1 (6 bases). CDR1 is MNHEY, CDR2 SVGAGI, per germline. The CDR3 has 15 amino acids. V dropped 4 bases and J dropped 3 bases, with 10 bases sitting between them. This CDR3 is CASSSKQGYNSPLHF. The CDR3, as DNA: TGTGCCAGCAGTTCGAAACAGGGCTATAATTCACCCCTCCACTTT.

V and J are TRBV3-1 (or the pseudogene TRBV3-2) and TRBJ1-2, with D perhaps TRBD1 (5 bases). Germline V CDR1 and CDR2: LGHDT, YNNKEL (reference sequence). Trimming pared 0 bases from V and 7 bases from J, leaving 12 bases between. The CDR3 spans 14 residues. CDR3 coding DNA: TGTGCCAGCAGCCAAGATCGGCAGGGCCCTGGCTACACCTTC. Its protein is CASSQDRQGPGYTF.